This T cell receptor beta chain originates from a study of cytomegalovirus exposure and HLA in healthy donors. This clone was recorded only once. Its antigen is as yet unknown. The primer mix had 60 Vbeta and 13 Jbeta primers. Sequencing used immunoSEQ multiplex PCR; TCRdb keeps in-frame clones, though not all of them. The sample has roughly 100,000 clones, about 66% seen once; the top ten hold around 5.6%. Whole-study results and caveats: The classifier was said to identify cytomegalovirus status with high specificity and sensitivity. Later on, an analysis showed TCR association rates differing by HLA locus, with DRB1 the most and HLA-C the fewest.

This CDR3 spans 15 amino acids. Germline V gene lookup returns CDR1 MNHEY and CDR2 SVGAGI. With V trimmed by 5 bases and J by 2 bases, 3 bases remained unmatched. This clonotype was sampled from a boy between 10 and 17 years old in good health and CMV-seropositive. The chain has TRBV6-5 and TRBJ1-5; 10 bases agree with TRBD1. Sequenced sample: PBMCs. CDR3 bases: TGTGCCAGCAGTCAAGGGACAGGGGGCAATCAGCCCCAGCATTTT. This gives the protein CASSQGTGGNQPQHF.